The rows below give T cell receptor beta chains drawn from one sample of a study of monozygotic twins with inflammatory bowel disease. After re-calling the 5' RACE reads, TCRdb lists one entry per CDR3 protein, DNA absent. The sample has nearly 450,000 distinct CDR3 sequences. The specimen was blood. Source of these receptors: a human donor with ulcerative colitis or Crohn's disease, or a healthy co-twin of an affected twin (not recorded which). Each CDR3 is given with its conserved first and last residue. The order of the fields is J gene, V gene, CDR3 protein.

TRBJ2-4,TRBV18,CASSFGQGVDKNIQYF
TRBJ2-1,TRBV5-1,CASSLTPDRASYNEQFF
TRBJ2-5,TRBV5-1,CATRQGSGEETQYF
TRBJ1-6,TRBV5-4,CASSLFHAAYNSPLHF
TRBJ2-1,TRBV7-8,CASSPRVYNEQFF
TRBJ1-5,TRBV7-8,CASSQTATRSNQPQHF
TRBJ1-2,TRBV12-3/TRBV12-4,CASRPGRQGYGYTF
TRBJ2-7,TRBV10-3,CAISDGQESYEQYF
TRBJ2-5,TRBV7-7,CASSFGIAGGETQYF
TRBJ1-1,TRBV27,CASSLSSRNTEAFF
TRBJ1-2,TRBV3-1,CASSQVYSEGYTF
TRBJ2-1,TRBV7-8,CASSLATPSTYNEQFF
TRBJ2-3,TRBV13,CASSGGTGKTDTQYF
TRBJ2-3,TRBV20-1,CSAGSPAGQGITDTQYF
TRBJ2-7,TRBV4-1,CASSQTSDRTGTYEQYF
TRBJ2-6,TRBV10-3,CAISESSQGSGANVLTF
TRBJ2-7,TRBV6-1,CATDGRVYEQYF
TRBJ1-1,TRBV12-3/TRBV12-4,CASSSGRKAFF
TRBJ2-7,TRBV30,CAYDRGGSYEQYF
TRBJ1-1,TRBV5-5,CASSWGTATNTEAFF
TRBJ2-2,TRBV27,CASSLRGPGTGELFF
TRBJ2-3,TRBV7-2,CASSSTRNTDTQYF
TRBJ2-7,TRBV28,CASGLRDRVSYEQYF
TRBJ1-1,TRBV19,CASSVTGGKNTEAFF
TRBJ2-1,TRBV6-6,CASSYSGNEQFF
TRBJ1-1,TRBV20-1,CSARDKGFGTEAFF
TRBJ2-3,TRBV7-8,CASSDRGSAVADTQYF
TRBJ1-3,TRBV5-1,CASSTTGTSGNTIYF
TRBJ2-2,TRBV12-3/TRBV12-4,CASSSVVRGSGELFF